This T cell receptor (beta chain) was observed in a study of cytomegalovirus exposure and HLA in healthy donors. Across the study: HLA-typed donors were the source of about 90 million unique TCRs held in an early data release.

The CDR3 totals 16 residues. Looked up from germline, CDR1 is SGHNT and CDR2 is YYREEE (reference sequence). The ends lost 2 bases at V and 0 bases at J; junction bases unmatched: 7. The primer mix had 60 Vbeta and 13 Jbeta primers. The assay was immunoSEQ multiplex PCR, and TCRdb's table has in-frame clones only and misses some. Of about 220,000 clones listed, around 76% are singletons. Remarks on this clone: The target antigen is unknown.

Points from the study as a whole: Investigators reported over 150 TCR beta chains as tied to cytomegalovirus.

Sequencing was done on a sample of PBMCs. The J gene is TRBJ2-5, the V gene TRBV5-4; 7 nucleotides agree with TRBD2. The TCR comes from a man younger than 30 in good health and CMV-seronegative. In DNA form, the CDR3 reads TGTGCCAGCAGCTTTTCGGCGGGAGCGTACCAAGAGACCCAGTACTTC. It specifies CASSFSAGAYQETQYF.